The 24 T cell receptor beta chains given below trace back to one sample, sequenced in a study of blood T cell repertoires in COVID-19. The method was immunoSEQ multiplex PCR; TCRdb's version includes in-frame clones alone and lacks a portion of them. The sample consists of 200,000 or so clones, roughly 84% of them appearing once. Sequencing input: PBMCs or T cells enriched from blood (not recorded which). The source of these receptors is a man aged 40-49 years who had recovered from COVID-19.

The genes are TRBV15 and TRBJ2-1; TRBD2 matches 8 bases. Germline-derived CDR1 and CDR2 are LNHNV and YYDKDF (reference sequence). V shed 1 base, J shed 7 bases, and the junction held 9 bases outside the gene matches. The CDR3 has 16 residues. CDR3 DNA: TGTGCCACCAGCAGAGTTGGGCTAGCGGGTCGAAATGAGCAGTTCTTC. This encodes CATSRVGLAGRNEQFF.

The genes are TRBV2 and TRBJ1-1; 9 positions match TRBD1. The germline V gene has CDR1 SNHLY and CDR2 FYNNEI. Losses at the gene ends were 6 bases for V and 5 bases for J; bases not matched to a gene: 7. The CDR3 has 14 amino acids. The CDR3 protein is CASRPDRGGTEAFF. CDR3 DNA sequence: TGTGCCAGCAGACCCGACAGGGGGGGGACTGAAGCTTTCTTT.

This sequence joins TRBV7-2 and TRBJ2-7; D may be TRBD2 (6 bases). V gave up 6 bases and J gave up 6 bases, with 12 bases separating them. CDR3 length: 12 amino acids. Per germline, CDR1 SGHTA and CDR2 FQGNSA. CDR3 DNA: TGTGCCAGCAGTCAACTGGGGGGCGAGCAGTACTTC. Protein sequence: CASSQLGGEQYF.

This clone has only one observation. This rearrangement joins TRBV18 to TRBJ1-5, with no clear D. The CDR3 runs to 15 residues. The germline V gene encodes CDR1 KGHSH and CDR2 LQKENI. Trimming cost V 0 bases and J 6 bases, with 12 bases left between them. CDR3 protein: CASSPPGVLAQPQHF. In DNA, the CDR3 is TGTGCCAGCTCACCACCCGGGGTATTGGCTCAGCCCCAGCATTTT.

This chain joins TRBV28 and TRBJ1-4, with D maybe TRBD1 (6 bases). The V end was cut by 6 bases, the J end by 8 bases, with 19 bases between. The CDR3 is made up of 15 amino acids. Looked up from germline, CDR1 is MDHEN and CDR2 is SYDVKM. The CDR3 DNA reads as TGTGCCAGCAGACAACCTGACAGGTTCAAAGAAAAACTGTTTTTT. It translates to CASRQPDRFKEKLFF.

The CDR3 sequence: CASFDREYSPLHF. CDR3 bases: TGTGCCAGCTTTGACAGGGAATATTCACCCCTCCACTTT. This chain connects TRBV6-6 to TRBJ1-6; 7 bases match TRBD1. The CDR3 spans 13 residues. CDR1 and CDR2 (germline): MNHNY, SVGAGI (reference sequence). V lost 8 bases, J lost 8 bases, and 6 bases stayed unmatched.

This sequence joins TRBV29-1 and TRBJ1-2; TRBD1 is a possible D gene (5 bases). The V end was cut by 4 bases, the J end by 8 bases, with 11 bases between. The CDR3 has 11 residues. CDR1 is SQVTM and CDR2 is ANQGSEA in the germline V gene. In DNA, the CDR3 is TGCAGCGTTGGGGGGGAATGGGGCTACACCTTC. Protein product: CSVGGEWGYTF.

The CDR3 here is CASSQDVSAEAFF. In DNA, the CDR3 is TGTGCCAGCAGCCAAGATGTTTCGGCTGAAGCTTTCTTT. V usage is TRBV3-1 (or the pseudogene TRBV3-2) and J usage is TRBJ1-1; D remains unclear. V lost 0 bases and J 6 bases, leaving 8 bases between the germline ends. This CDR3 spans 13 amino acids. Germline CDR1 and CDR2: LGHDT and YNNKEL (reference sequence).

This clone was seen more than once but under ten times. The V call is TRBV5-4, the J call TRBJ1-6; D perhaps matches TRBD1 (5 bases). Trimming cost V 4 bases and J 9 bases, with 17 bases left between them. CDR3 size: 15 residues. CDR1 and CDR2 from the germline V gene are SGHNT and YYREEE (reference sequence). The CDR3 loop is CASSPSGLGGSPLHF. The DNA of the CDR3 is TGTGCCAGCAGCCCCAGTGGACTGGGGGGTTCACCCCTCCACTTT.

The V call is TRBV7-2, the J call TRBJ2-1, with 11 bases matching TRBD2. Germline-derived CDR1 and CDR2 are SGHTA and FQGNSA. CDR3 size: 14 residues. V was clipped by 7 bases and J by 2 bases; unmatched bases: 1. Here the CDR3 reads CASILAGAYNEQFF. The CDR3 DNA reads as TGTGCCAGCATACTAGCGGGGGCCTACAATGAGCAGTTCTTC.

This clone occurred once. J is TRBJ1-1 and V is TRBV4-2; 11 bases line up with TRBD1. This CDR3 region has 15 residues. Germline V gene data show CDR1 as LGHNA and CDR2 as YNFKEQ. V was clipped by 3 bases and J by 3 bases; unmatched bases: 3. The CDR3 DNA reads TGTGCCAGCAGCCACCCGGGACAGGGGGACACTGAAGCTTTCTTT. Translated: CASSHPGQGDTEAFF.

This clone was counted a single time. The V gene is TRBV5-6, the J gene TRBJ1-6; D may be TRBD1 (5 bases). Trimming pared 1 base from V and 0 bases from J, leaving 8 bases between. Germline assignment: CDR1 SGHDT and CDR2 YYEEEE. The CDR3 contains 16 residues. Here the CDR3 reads CASSLRGSSYNSPLHF. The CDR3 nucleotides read TGTGCCAGCAGCTTGCGGGGGAGCTCCTATAATTCACCCCTCCACTTT.

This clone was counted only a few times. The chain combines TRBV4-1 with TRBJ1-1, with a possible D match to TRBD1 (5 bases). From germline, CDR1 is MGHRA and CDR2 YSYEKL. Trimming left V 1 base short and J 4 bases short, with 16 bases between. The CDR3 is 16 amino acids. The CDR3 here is CASSQGMVGVGTEAFF. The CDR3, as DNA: TGCGCCAGCAGCCAAGGGATGGTAGGGGTCGGCACTGAAGCTTTCTTT.

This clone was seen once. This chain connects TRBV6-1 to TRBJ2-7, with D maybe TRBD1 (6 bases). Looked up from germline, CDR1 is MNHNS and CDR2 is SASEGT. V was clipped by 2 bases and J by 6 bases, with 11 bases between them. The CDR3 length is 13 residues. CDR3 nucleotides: TGTGCCAGCAGTGAAAGTAGGGGGACCGAGCAGTACTTC. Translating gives CASSESRGTEQYF.

DNA of the CDR3: TGTGCCAGTAGTAATCTCAGGGCCCATAATTTACTATACAATGAGCAGTTCTTC. This sequence encodes CASSNLRAHNLLYNEQFF. This chain joins TRBV19 and TRBJ2-1; D is perhaps TRBD1 (5 bases). CDR3 length: 18 amino acids. V gave up 4 bases and J gave up 4 bases, with 23 bases separating them. Looked up from germline, CDR1 is LNHDA and CDR2 is SQIVND (reference sequence).

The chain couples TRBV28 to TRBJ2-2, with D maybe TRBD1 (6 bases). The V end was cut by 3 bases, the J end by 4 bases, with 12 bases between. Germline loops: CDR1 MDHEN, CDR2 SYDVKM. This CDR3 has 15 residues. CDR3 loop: CASSLSGAVTGELFF. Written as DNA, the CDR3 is TGTGCCAGCAGTTTGTCAGGGGCCGTCACCGGGGAGCTGTTTTTT.

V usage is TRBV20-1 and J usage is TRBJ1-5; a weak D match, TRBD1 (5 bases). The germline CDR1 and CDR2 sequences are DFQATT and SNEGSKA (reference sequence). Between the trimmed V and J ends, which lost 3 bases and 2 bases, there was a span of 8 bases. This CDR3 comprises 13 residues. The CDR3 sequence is CSASTGGNQPQHF. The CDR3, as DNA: TGCAGTGCTAGTACAGGTGGCAATCAGCCCCAGCATTTT.

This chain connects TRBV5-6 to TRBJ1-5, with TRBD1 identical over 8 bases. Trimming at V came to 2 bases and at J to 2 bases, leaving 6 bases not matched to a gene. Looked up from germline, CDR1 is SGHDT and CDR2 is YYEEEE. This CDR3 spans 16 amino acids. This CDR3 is CASSLGGQGGNQPQHF. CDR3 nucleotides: TGTGCCAGCAGCTTAGGCGGACAGGGAGGCAATCAGCCCCAGCATTTT.

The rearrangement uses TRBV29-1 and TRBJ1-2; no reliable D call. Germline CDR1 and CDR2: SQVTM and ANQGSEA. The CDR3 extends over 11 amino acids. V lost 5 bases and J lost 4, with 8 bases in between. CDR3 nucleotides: TGCAGCGTTCTGTCGGGCTATGGCTACACCTTC. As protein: CSVLSGYGYTF.

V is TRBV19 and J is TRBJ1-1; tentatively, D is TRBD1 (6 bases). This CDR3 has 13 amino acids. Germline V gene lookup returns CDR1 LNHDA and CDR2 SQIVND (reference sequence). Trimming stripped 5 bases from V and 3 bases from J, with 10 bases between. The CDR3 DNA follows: TGTGCCAGTAGTGCCCAGGGGCACACTGAAGCTTTCTTT. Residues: CASSAQGHTEAFF.

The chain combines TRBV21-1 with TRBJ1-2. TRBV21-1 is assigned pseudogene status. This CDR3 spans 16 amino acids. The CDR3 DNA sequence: TGTGCCAGCAGCAAAGCGGAGGGGCAGGTCATCTATGGCTACACCTTC. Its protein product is CASSKAEGQVIYGYTF.

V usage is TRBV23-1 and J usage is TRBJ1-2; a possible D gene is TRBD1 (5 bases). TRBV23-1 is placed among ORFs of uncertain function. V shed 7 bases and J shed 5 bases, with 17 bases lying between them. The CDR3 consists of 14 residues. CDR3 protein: CASTATEKDYGYTF. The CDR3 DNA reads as TGCGCCAGCACTGCGACAGAGAAAGATTATGGCTACACCTTC.

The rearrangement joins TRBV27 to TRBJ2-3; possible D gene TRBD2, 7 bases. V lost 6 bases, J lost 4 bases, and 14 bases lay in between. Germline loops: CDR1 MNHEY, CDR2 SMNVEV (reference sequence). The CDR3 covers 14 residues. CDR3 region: CASRPGGLADTQYF. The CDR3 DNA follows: TGTGCCAGCAGACCGGGGGGCCTGGCAGATACGCAGTATTTT.

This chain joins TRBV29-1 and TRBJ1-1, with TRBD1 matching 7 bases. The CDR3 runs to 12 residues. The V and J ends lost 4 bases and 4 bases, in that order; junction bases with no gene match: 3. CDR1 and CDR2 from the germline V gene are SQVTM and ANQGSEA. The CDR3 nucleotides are TGCAGCGTTGGAGACAGGGCCACTGAAGCTTTCTTT. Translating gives CSVGDRATEAFF.